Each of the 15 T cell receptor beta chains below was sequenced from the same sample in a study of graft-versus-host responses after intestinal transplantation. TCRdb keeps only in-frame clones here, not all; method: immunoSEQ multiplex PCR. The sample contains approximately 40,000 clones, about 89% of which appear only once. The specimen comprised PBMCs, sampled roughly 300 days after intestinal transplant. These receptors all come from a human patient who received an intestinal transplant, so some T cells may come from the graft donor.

As DNA, the CDR3 is TGTGCCAGCAGTTGCTCGACCCAGGGTGGGTACGAGCAGTACTTC. Translation gives CASSCSTQGGYEQYF. The chain has TRBV6-5 and TRBJ2-7; D perhaps matches TRBD1 (5 bases). The germline gives CDR1 MNHEY, CDR2 SVGAGI. The CDR3 totals 15 residues. Trimming pared 4 bases from V and 4 bases from J, leaving 17 bases between.

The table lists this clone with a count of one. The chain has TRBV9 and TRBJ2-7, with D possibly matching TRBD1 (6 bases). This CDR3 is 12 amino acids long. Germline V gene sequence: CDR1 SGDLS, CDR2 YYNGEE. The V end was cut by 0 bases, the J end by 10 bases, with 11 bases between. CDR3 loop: CASSVGGQPQYF. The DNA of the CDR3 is TGTGCCAGCAGCGTAGGAGGACAGCCCCAGTACTTC.

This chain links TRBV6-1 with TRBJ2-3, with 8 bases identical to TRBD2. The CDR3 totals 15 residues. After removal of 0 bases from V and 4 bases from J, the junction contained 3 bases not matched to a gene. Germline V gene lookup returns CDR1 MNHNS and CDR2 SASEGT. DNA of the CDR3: TGTGCCAGCAGTGAAGCGGCCGGGGGGGCAGATACGCAGTATTTT. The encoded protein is CASSEAAGGADTQYF.

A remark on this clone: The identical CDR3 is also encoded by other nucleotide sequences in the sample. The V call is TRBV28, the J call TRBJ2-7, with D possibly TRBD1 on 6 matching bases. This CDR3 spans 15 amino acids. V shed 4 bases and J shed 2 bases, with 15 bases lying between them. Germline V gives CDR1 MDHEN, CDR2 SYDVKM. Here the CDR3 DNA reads TGTGCCAGCAGTTCACCAGGGGTGGGGGCCTACGAGCAGTACTTC. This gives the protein CASSSPGVGAYEQYF. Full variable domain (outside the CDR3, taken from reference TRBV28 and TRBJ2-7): DVKVTQSSRYLVKRTGEKVFLECVQDMDHENMFWYRQDPGLGLRLIYFSYDVKMKEKGDIPEGYSVSREKKERFSLILESASTNQTSMYLCASSSPGVGAYEQYFGPGTRLTVT.

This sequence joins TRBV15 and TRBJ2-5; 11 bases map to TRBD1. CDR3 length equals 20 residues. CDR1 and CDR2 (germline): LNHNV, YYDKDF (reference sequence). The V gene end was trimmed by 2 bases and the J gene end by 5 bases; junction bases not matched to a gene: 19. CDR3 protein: CATSRTSGTGGSGRAETQYF. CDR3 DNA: TGTGCCACCAGCAGAACCTCCGGGACAGGGGGTAGCGGGAGAGCGGAGACCCAGTACTTC.

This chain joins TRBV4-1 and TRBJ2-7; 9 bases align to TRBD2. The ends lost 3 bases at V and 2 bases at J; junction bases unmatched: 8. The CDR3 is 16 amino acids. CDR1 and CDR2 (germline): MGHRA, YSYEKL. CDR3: CASSHLVAGAAYEQYF. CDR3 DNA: TGCGCCAGCAGCCACTTAGTAGCGGGGGCCGCCTACGAGCAGTACTTC.

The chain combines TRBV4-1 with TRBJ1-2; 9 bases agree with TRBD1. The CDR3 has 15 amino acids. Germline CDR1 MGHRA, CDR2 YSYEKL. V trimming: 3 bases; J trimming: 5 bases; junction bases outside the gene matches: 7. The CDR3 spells CASSQGQGGGYGYTF. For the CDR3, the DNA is TGCGCCAGCAGCCAGGGACAGGGCGGTGGGTATGGCTACACCTTC.

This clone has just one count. The CDR3 here is CASSLRGQGASYEQYF. The CDR3 DNA reads TGTGCCAGCAGCCTCCGGGGACAGGGGGCGTCCTACGAGCAGTACTTC. The chain uses TRBV13 and TRBJ2-5, with TRBD1 identical over 12 bases. The J call may be incorrect, as the DNA end agrees better with TRBJ2-7. Germline CDR1 is PRHDT and CDR2 is FYEKMQ (reference sequence). The CDR3 totals 16 residues.

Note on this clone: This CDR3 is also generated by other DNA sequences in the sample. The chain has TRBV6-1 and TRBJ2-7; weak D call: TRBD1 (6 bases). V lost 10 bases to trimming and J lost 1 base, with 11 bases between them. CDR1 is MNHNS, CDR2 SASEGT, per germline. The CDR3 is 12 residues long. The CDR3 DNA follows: TGTGCCACCGGACAGTATTCCTACGAGCAGTACTTC. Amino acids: CATGQYSYEQYF.

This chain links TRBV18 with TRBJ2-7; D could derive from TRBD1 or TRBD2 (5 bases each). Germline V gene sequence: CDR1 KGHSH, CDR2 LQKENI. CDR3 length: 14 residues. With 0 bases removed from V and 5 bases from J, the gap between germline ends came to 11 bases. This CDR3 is CASSPPGTPNEQYF. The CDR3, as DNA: TGTGCCAGCTCACCACCGGGGACCCCTAACGAGCAGTACTTC.

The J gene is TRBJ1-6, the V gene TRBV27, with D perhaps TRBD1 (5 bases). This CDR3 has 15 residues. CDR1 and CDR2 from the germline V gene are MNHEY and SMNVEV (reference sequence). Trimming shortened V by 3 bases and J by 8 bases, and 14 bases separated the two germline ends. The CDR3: CASSFWGRVDSPLHF. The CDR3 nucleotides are TGTGCCAGCAGTTTTTGGGGCAGGGTGGATTCACCCCTCCACTTT.

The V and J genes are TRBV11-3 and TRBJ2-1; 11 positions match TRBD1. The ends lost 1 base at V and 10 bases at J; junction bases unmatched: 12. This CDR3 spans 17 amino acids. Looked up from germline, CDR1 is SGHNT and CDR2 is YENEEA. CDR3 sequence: CASSLGTGGDMAGEQFF. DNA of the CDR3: TGTGCCAGCAGCTTAGGGACAGGGGGCGATATGGCAGGGGAGCAGTTCTTC.

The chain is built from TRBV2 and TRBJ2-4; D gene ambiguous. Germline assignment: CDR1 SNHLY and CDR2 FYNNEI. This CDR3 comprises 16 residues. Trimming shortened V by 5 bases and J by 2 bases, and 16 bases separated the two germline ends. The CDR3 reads CASSPFLTRTKNIQYF. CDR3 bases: TGTGCCAGCAGTCCCTTCCTGACCCGGACCAAAAACATTCAGTACTTC. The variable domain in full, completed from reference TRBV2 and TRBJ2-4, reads EPEVTQTPSHQVTQMGQEVILRCVPISNHLYFYWYRQILGQKVEFLVSFYNNEISEKSEIFDDQFSVERPDGSNFTLKIRSTKLEDSAMYFCASSPFLTRTKNIQYFGAGTRLSVL.

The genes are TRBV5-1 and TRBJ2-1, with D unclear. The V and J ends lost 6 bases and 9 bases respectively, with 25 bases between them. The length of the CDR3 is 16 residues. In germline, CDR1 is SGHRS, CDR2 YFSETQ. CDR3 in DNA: TGCGCCAGCAACGACCATAGGACCAGGCGGTCCACTGAGCAGTTCTTC. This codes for CASNDHRTRRSTEQFF.

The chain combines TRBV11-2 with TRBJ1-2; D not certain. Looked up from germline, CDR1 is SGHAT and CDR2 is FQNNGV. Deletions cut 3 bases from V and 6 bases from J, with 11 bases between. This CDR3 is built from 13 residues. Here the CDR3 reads CASSFGIRDGYTF. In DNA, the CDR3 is TGTGCCAGCAGCTTCGGTATTAGGGATGGCTACACCTTC.